This T cell receptor (beta chain) was identified during a study of PD-L1 blockade in urothelial cancer. Turning to the study itself: Patients started atezolizumab around 2014, 1,200 mg intravenously every 3 weeks. At 3 weeks (second dose) and 6 weeks after starting treatment, blood was analyzed. Median T cell yield from blood was roughly 140,000.

The CDR3 has 14 amino acids. J gave up 7 bases and V 8 bases, and 8 bases lay outside the gene matches. Germline loops: CDR1 LNHDA, CDR2 SQIVND (reference sequence). Worth noting for this clone: Its target is not known.

General study results and limits: Durable-benefit cases showed more tumor-associated blood clone expansion at 3 weeks.

Profiling relied on immunoSEQ multiplex PCR, and the TCRdb table lists in-frame clones only, not all of them. The sample holds some 20,000 clones; about 91% are singletons and the top ten take roughly 3.5%. The TCR comes from a man in his fifties or sixties with urothelial cancer. The sample here was PBMCs, taken around atezolizumab (anti-PD-L1) treatment. The V gene is TRBV19, the J gene TRBJ1-5; 10 bases match TRBD1. Here the CDR3 reads CASLDRGTGQPQHF. In nucleotides, the CDR3 is TGTGCCAGTTTGGACAGGGGGACTGGGCAGCCCCAGCATTTT.